This T cell receptor beta chain came from a study of blood T cells in healthy people across ages. A second roughly 6 to 12 cycle PCR used barcoded and J-beta primers. MiXCR, applied by TCRdb to the 5' RACE reads, yields one record per CDR3 protein. The data hold fewer than 650,000 distinct CDR3 sequences, with around a quarter observed a single time. This clonotype was counted a few times. The data were also submitted as part of a second study, on T cells of mothers and their children.

The source is a boy younger than 10 in good health. The sequenced sample was blood.

The DNA for the CDR3 is TGTGCCAGCAGCCAAGCCCTGACTAGCGGCCGCACAGATACGCAGTATTTT. This sequence encodes CASSQALTSGRTDTQYF. This rearrangement joins TRBV3-1 to TRBJ2-3; 9 nucleotides match TRBD2. The CDR3 contains 17 residues. Germline loops: CDR1 LGHDT, CDR2 YNNKEL (reference sequence). V dropped 1 base and J dropped 1; count of bases not matched to a gene: 6.